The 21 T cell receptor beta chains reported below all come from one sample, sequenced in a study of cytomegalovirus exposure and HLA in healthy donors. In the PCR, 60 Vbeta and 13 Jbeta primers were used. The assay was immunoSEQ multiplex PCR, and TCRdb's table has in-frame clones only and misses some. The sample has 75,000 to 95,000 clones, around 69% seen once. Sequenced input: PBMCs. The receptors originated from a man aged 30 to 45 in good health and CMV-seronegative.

The CDR3 loop is CASSFRPGDQETQYF. In nucleotides, the CDR3 is TGTGCCAGCAGCTTCCGGCCAGGGGACCAAGAGACCCAGTACTTC. V usage is TRBV7-3 and J usage is TRBJ2-5, with D possibly being TRBD1 (6 bases). V was pared by 3 bases and J by 0 bases, with 11 bases between. CDR3 length equals 15 residues. Germline-derived CDR1 and CDR2 are SGHTA and FQGTGA.

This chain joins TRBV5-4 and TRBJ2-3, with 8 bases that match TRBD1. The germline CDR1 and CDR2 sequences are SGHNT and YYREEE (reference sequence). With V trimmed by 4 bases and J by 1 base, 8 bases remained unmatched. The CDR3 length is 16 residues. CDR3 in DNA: TGTGCCAGCAGCCGGGACAGGAGACAGGGCACAGATACGCAGTATTTT. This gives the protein CASSRDRRQGTDTQYF.

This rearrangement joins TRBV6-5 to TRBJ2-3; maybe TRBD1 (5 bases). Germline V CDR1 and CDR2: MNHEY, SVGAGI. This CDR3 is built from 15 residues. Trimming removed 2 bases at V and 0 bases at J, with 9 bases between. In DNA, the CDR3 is TGTGCCAGCAGTTACAGGGGAACTAGCACAGATACGCAGTATTTT. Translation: CASSYRGTSTDTQYF.

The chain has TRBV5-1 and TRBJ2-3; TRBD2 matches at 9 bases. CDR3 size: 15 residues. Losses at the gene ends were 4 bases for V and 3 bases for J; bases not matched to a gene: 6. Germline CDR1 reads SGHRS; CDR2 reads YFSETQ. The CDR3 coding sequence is TGCGCCAGCAGCCTTAGCGGGAGTGAGACAGATACGCAGTATTTT. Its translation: CASSLSGSETDTQYF.

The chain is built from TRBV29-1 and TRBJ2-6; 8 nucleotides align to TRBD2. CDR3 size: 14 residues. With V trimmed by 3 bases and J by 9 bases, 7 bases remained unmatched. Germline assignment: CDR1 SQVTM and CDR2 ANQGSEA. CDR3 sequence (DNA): TGCAGCGTTGACGGGGGGGACAAGGGCAACGTCCTGACTTTC. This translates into CSVDGGDKGNVLTF.

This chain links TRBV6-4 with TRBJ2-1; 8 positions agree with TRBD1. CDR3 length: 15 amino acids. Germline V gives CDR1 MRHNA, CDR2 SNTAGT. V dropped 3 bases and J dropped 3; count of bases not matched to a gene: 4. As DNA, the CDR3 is TGTGCCAGCAGTGAGGGAGGACAGGGCTACAATGAGCAGTTCTTC. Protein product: CASSEGGQGYNEQFF.

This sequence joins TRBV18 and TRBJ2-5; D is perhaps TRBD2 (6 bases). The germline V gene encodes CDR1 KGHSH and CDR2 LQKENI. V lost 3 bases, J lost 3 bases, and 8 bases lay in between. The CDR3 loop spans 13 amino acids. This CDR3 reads CASSPGTEETQYF. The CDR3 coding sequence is TGTGCCAGCTCACCTGGGACTGAAGAGACCCAGTACTTC. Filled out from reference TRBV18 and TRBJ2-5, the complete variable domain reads NAGVMQNPRHLVRRRGQEARLRCSPMKGHSHVYWYRQLPEEGLKFMVYLQKENIIDESGMPKERFSAEFPKEGPSILRIQQVVRGDSAAYFCASSPGTEETQYFGPGTRLLVL.

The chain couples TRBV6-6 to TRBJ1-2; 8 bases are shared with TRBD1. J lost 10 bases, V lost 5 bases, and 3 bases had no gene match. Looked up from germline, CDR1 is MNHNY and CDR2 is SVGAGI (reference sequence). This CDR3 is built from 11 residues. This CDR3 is CASSQDRDYTF. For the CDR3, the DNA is TGTGCCAGCAGTCAGGACAGGGACTACACCTTC.

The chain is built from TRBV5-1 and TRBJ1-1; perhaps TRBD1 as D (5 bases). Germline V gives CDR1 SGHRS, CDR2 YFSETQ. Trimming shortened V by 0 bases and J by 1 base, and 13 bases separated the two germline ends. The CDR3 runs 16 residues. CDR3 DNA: TGCGCCAGCAGCTTGGGTGTCGTTAGGGGGAACACTGAAGCTTTCTTT. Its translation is CASSLGVVRGNTEAFF.

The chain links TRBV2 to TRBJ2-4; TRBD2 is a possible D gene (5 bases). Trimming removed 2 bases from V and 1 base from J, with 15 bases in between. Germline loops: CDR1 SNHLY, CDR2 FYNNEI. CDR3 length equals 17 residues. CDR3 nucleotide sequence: TGTGCCAGCAGTGAATCGGGGATATTCCGGGCCAAAAACATTCAGTACTTC. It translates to CASSESGIFRAKNIQYF.

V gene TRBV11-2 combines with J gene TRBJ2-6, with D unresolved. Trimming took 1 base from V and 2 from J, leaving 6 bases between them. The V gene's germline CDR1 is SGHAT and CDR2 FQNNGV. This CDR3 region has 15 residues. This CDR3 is CASSLAVTGANVLTF. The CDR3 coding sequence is TGTGCCAGCAGCTTAGCAGTCACTGGGGCCAACGTCCTGACTTTC.

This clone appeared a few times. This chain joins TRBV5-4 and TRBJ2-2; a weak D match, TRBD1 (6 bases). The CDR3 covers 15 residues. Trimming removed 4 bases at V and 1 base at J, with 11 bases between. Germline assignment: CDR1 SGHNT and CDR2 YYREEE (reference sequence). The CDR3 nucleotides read TGTGCCAGCAGCCGCAAGACAGGGAACACCGGGGAGCTGTTTTTT. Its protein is CASSRKTGNTGELFF.

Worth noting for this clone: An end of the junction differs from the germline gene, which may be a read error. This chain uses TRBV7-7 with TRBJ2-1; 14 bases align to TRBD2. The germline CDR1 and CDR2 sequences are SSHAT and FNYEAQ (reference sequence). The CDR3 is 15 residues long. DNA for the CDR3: TGTGCTAGCAGTCGGACTAGCGGGAGGTCCAATGAGCAGTTCTTC. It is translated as CASSRTSGRSNEQFF.

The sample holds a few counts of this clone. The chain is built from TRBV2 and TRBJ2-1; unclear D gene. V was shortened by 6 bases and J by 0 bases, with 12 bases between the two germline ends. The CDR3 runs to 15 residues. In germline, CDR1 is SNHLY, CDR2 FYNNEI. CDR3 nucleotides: TGTGCCAGCAGACCCACGAGGAGCTCCTACAATGAGCAGTTCTTC. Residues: CASRPTRSSYNEQFF.

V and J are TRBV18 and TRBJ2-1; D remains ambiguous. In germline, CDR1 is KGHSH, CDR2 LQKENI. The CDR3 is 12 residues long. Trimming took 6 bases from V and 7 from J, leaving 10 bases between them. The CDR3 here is CASSPNSNEQFF. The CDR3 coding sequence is TGTGCCAGCTCCCCCAATTCAAATGAGCAGTTCTTC. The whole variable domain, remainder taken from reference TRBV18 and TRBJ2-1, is NAGVMQNPRHLVRRRGQEARLRCSPMKGHSHVYWYRQLPEEGLKFMVYLQKENIIDESGMPKERFSAEFPKEGPSILRIQQVVRGDSAAYFCASSPNSNEQFFGPGTRLTVL.

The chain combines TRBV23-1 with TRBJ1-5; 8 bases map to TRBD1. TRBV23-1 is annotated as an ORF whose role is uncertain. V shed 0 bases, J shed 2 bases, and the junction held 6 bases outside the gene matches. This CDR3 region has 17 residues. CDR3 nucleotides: TGCGCCAGCAGTCAATCGTACAGGGGGGATGGCAATCAGCCCCAGCATTTT. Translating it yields CASSQSYRGDGNQPQHF.

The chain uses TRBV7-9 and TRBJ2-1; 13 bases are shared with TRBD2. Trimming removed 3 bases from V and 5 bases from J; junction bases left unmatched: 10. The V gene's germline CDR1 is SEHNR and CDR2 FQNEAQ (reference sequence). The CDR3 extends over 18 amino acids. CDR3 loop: CASSFDVPGLAGNNEQFF. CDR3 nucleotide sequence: TGTGCCAGCAGCTTTGATGTGCCGGGACTAGCGGGAAACAATGAGCAGTTCTTC.

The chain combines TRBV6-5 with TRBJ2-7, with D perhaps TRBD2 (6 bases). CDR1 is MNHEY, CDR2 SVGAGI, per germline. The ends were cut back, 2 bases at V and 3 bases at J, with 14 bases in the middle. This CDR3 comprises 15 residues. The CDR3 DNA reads TGTGCCAGCAGTTACGGGGGACTCGGAGACTACGAGCAGTACTTC. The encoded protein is CASSYGGLGDYEQYF.

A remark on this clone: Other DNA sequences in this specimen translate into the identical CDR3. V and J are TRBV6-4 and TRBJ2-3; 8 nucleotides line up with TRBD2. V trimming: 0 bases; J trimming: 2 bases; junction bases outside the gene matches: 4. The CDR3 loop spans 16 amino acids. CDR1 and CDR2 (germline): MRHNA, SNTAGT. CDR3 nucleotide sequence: TGTGCCAGCAGTGACTCTGGCGGGGGGCCCACAGATACGCAGTATTTT. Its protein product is CASSDSGGGPTDTQYF.

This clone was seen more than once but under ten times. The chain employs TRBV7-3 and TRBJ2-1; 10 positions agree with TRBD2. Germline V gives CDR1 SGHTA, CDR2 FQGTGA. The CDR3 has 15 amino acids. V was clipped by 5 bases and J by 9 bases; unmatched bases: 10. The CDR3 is CASSGSGGASGEQFF. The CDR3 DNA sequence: TGTGCCAGCAGCGGGAGCGGGGGGGCCTCGGGTGAGCAGTTCTTC.

CDR3 sequence (DNA): TGTGCCAGCAGTTCCGACTTTGGGGCAGGTGAAAAACTGTTTTTT. It encodes CASSSDFGAGEKLFF. The chain combines TRBV27 with TRBJ1-4, with D possibly being TRBD1 (5 bases). Germline CDR1 MNHEY, CDR2 SMNVEV (reference sequence). V lost 4 bases and J 7 bases, leaving 16 bases between the germline ends. The CDR3 covers 15 residues.